A selection of T cell receptor beta chains follows, all from one sample in a study of regulatory T cells in long-lasting Graves disease. TCRdb re-called the multiplex PCR reads with MiXCR, one entry per CDR3 protein. The sample comprises approximately 350,000 distinct CDR3 sequences, about a sixth of which are singletons, and 20% to 25% rests with the top ten. These data were also filed under a second study, of T cells in Graves' hyperthyroidism and ophthalmopathy.

The starting material was peripheral blood mononuclear cells (PBMCs), obtained at new diagnosis, from a patient treated with antithyroid drugs. Receptors were obtained from a woman younger than 30 with Graves disease. The CDR3 runs from the conserved cysteine through the conserved F or W. The order of the fields is V gene, J gene, clone size, CDR3 length, D gene, CDR3 DNA, CDR3 protein. D genes are given only for firm matches. The size field is filled for only some rows; it gives once, few, many or a size class.

TRBV4-1	TRBJ2-7	many	16	TRBD1	TGCGCCAGCAGCCAAGATCTTACGGACAGGGCCTACGAGCAGTACTTC	CASSQDLTDRAYEQYF
TRBV5-1	TRBJ2-3	.	14	.	TGCGCCAGCAGCAGCCAAGATATCCCAGATACGCAGTATTTT	CASSSQDIPDTQYF
TRBV29-1	TRBJ2-7	few	14	TRBD2	TGCAGCGTTGAAGGGGACTATAGCTCCTACGAGCAGTACTTC	CSVEGDYSSYEQYF
TRBV18	TRBJ1-1	many	10	.	TGTGCCAGCTCACCAGGGGAAGCTTTCTTT	CASSPGEAFF
TRBV12-3/TRBV12-4	TRBJ2-7	many	14	TRBD1	TGTGCCAGCAGTCCAGGGGGCTCGAACTACGAGCAGTACTTC	CASSPGGSNYEQYF
TRBV6-1	TRBJ2-1	few	16	.	TGTGCCAGCAGTCATTCGGTCCTTGGCCTCTACAATGAGCAGTTCTTC	CASSHSVLGLYNEQFF
TRBV12-3/TRBV12-4	TRBJ1-5	many	13	.	TGTGCCAGCAGTTTTCTGGAAAATCAGCCCCAGCATTTT	CASSFLENQPQHF
TRBV7-9	TRBJ2-1	many	17	.	TGTGCCAGCAGCCAGGGCCAGGGTATGACTTCGTACAATGAGCAGTTCTTC	CASSQGQGMTSYNEQFF
TRBV5-1	TRBJ2-1	many	13	TRBD2	TGCGCCAGCAGTAGGGAGGGATGGAATGAGCAGTTCTTC	CASSREGWNEQFF
TRBV24-1	TRBJ2-7	few	13	.	TGTGCCACCAGTGATCCGCCAACCTACGAGCAGTACTTC	CATSDPPTYEQYF
TRBV28	TRBJ1-5	.	13	.	TGTGCCAGCACCCCATATGGCAATCAGCCCCAGCATTTT	CASTPYGNQPQHF
TRBV2	TRBJ1-1	once	14	TRBD1	TGTGCCAGCAGGGGACAGGGGCTTTCCACTGAAGCTTTCTTT	CASRGQGLSTEAFF
TRBV6-2/TRBV6-3	TRBJ2-3	many	15	TRBD1	TGTGCCAGCAGTACGGACAGGGGGCGGACAGATACGCAGTATTTT	CASSTDRGRTDTQYF
TRBV7-6	TRBJ1-5	few	13	.	TGTGCCAGCAGTGTTATGGGAGGACAGCCCCAGCATTTT	CASSVMGGQPQHF
TRBV10-3	TRBJ2-1	many	15	TRBD2	TGTGCCATCAGAGCCGGGACTAGTACTTACAATGAGCAGTTCTTC	CAIRAGTSTYNEQFF
TRBV9	TRBJ1-6	many	15	.	TGTGCCAGCAGCGTAGAAGGAGGGGGAGATTCACCCCTCCACTTT	CASSVEGGGDSPLHF
TRBV15	TRBJ1-1	few	15	.	TGTGCCACCAGCATTTCTGTTACTATGAACACTGAAGCTTTCTTT	CATSISVTMNTEAFF
TRBV5-1	TRBJ1-5	.	13	TRBD1	TGCGCCCTCCGGGACAGCCAAAATCAGCCCCAGCATTTT	CALRDSQNQPQHF
TRBV6-2/TRBV6-3	TRBJ2-3	few	16	TRBD2	TGTGCCAGCGGTAAGGTAGCGGGACTCTACACAGATACGCAGTATTTT	CASGKVAGLYTDTQYF
TRBV28	TRBJ2-3	many	13	.	TGTGCCAGCAGTCACCCGTATACAGATACGCAGTATTTT	CASSHPYTDTQYF
TRBV2	TRBJ2-7	.	15	TRBD2	TGTGCCAGCAGTGACTGGCGGGGGGGCTCCTACGAGCAGTACTTC	CASSDWRGGSYEQYF
TRBV29-1	TRBJ2-7	.	11	.	TGCAGCGTTGTGGGCGGCTACGAGCAGTACTTC	CSVVGGYEQYF
TRBV12-3/TRBV12-4	TRBJ1-1	few	13	.	TGTGCCAGCAGTGGCCTCGCGGGCGCTGAAGCTTTCTTT	CASSGLAGAEAFF
TRBV30	TRBJ1-2	.	11	TRBD1	TGTGCCTGGAGCACCCAGGGGGCCAACACCTTC	CAWSTQGANTF
TRBV27	TRBJ2-1	.	16	TRBD1	TGTGCCAGCAGCTTATCGGGACAGGGAGACGACAATGAGCAGTTCTTC	CASSLSGQGDDNEQFF
TRBV11-1	TRBJ1-1	many	14	.	TGTGCCAGCGGGGACGGAACCTTTCCCACTGAAGCTTTCTTT	CASGDGTFPTEAFF
TRBV19	TRBJ2-3	.	17	.	TGTGCCAGTAGTATAAGAAAGGAGGGACGGGACCGAGGGACGCAGTATTTT	CASSIRKEGRDRGTQYF
TRBV29-1	TRBJ2-2	.	12	TRBD1	TGCAGCGCCGACAGGGAAACCGGGGAGCTGTTTTTT	CSADRETGELFF
TRBV28	TRBJ2-7	many	15	TRBD1	TGTGCCAGCAGGATCCCCGGGACAGGGGTTAACGAGCAGTACTTC	CASRIPGTGVNEQYF
TRBV20-1	TRBJ2-7	many	14	TRBD1	TGCAGTGCTAGCCTCAGGGACAGGGTGCGCGAGCAGTACTTC	CSASLRDRVREQYF
TRBV5-1	TRBJ2-5	few	16	.	TGCGCCAGCAGCTTGACCGGGGTAGGGTCCCAAGAGACCCAGTACTTC	CASSLTGVGSQETQYF
TRBV6-5	TRBJ2-2	many	15	.	TGTGCCAGCAGTTACGCAGGGGGAGGGACCGGGGAGCTGTTTTTT	CASSYAGGGTGELFF
TRBV5-1	TRBJ2-1	many	16	.	TGCGCCAGCAGCTTGGTTGGACGGAATCCCGTCAATGAGCAGTTCTTC	CASSLVGRNPVNEQFF
TRBV11-2	TRBJ2-3	many	16	TRBD2	TGTGCCAGCAGCCCCGGGACTGGGGGGAGGGTAGATACGCAGTATTTT	CASSPGTGGRVDTQYF
TRBV4-3	TRBJ2-7	.	15	TRBD1	TGCGCCAGCAGCCAAGCCGACAGGGGGGCGGACGAGCAGTACTTC	CASSQADRGADEQYF
TRBV6-9	TRBJ2-5	many	16	TRBD2	TGTGCCAGCAGCTATGGGACTAGAGCGTACCAAGAGACCCAGTACTTC	CASSYGTRAYQETQYF
TRBV6-1	TRBJ1-6	few	15	TRBD1	TGTGCCAGCAGGCCACCGGGACAGGGAGGTTCACCCCTCCACTTT	CASRPPGQGGSPLHF
TRBV20-1	TRBJ2-2	few	13	.	TGCAGTGCTAGAGTCCGATTCACCGAGGAGCTGTTTTTT	CSARVRFTEELFF
TRBV5-1	TRBJ2-3	many	16	TRBD2	TGCGCCAGCAGCTTAACCGGGACTAGCCTGGGCGATACGCAGTATTTT	CASSLTGTSLGDTQYF
TRBV5-4	TRBJ1-1	many	13	.	TGTGCCAGCAGCGCGGCAGGGCCCACTGAAGCTTTCTTT	CASSAAGPTEAFF
TRBV5-1	TRBJ2-2	many	15	.	TGCGCCAGCAGTTTCGGGACGGCGCCTACCGGGGAGCTGTTTTTT	CASSFGTAPTGELFF
TRBV9	TRBJ1-2	.	14	TRBD1	TGTGCCAGCAGGGCATTGGGACAGGGGGAAGGCTACACCTTC	CASRALGQGEGYTF
TRBV6-2/TRBV6-3	TRBJ2-7	many	16	TRBD1	TGTGCCAGCAGCCCGGGACAGGTCGACAGCTCCTACGAGCAGTACTTC	CASSPGQVDSSYEQYF
TRBV12-3/TRBV12-4	TRBJ1-4	many	12	.	TGTGCCAGCAGTTTCTTAGGGGAAAAACTGTTTTTT	CASSFLGEKLFF
TRBV28	TRBJ2-3	many	17	TRBD2	TGTGCCAGCAGTTTATATGGCGGGGGGAGTCTCGTAGATACGCAGTATTTT	CASSLYGGGSLVDTQYF
TRBV5-5	TRBJ2-7	few	17	.	TGTGCCAGCAGCTTGGGACCCCGGGACGCAGGATTCTACGAGCAGTACTTC	CASSLGPRDAGFYEQYF
TRBV5-4	TRBJ2-5	many	14	TRBD1	TGTGCCAGCAGCTTGGGACAGGGGCAAGAGACCCAGTACTTC	CASSLGQGQETQYF
TRBV11-2	TRBJ2-7	many	17	TRBD2	TGTGCCAGCAGCTTACCGACTAGCGGGAGGGATACCTACGAGCAGTACTTC	CASSLPTSGRDTYEQYF
TRBV28	TRBJ1-2	.	11	.	TGTGCCAGTTCAACGGTCTATGGCTACACCTTC	CASSTVYGYTF
TRBV7-3	TRBJ2-7	many	13	.	TGTGCCAGCAGCTCTCGTGGGCTCGGCGAGCAGTACTTC	CASSSRGLGEQYF
TRBV4-2	TRBJ2-2	.	15	TRBD2	TGTGCCAGCAGCCAGGGGGGGGAAGGCACCGGGGAGCTGTTTTTT	CASSQGGEGTGELFF
TRBV9	TRBJ1-1	many	14	TRBD1	TGTGCCAGCAGCGTGACAGGGGCGAACACTGAAGCTTTCTTT	CASSVTGANTEAFF
TRBV6-2/TRBV6-3	TRBJ2-1	many	14	.	TGTGCCAGCAGTGGTGGCTTAGGGGTGGATGAGCAGTTCTTC	CASSGGLGVDEQFF
TRBV15	TRBJ2-2	few	15	.	TGTGCCACCAGCAGAACAGGGGAGGCCACCGGGGAGCTGTTTTTT	CATSRTGEATGELFF
TRBV6-5	TRBJ1-5	.	16	.	TGTGCCAGCAGTTACTCGACGTCAGGTTGGAATCAGCCCCAGCATTTT	CASSYSTSGWNQPQHF
TRBV5-4	TRBJ2-3	.	18	TRBD2	TGTGCCAGCAGCCGACTAGCGGGAGGGGGTTTTGGCACAGATACGCAGTGTTTT	CASSRLAGGGFGTDTQCF
TRBV27	TRBJ1-5	.	14	.	TGTGCCAGCGGGCACGGATTTAGCAATCAGCCCCAGCATTTT	CASGHGFSNQPQHF
TRBV28	TRBJ1-4	many	15	.	TGTGCCAGCAGTTCCTCAGGGTTGGCTAATGAAAAACTGTTTTTT	CASSSSGLANEKLFF
TRBV20-1	TRBJ2-4	many	15	.	TGCAGTGCTAGAGATTCAGGGTTAGGCAAAAACATTCAGTACTTC	CSARDSGLGKNIQYF